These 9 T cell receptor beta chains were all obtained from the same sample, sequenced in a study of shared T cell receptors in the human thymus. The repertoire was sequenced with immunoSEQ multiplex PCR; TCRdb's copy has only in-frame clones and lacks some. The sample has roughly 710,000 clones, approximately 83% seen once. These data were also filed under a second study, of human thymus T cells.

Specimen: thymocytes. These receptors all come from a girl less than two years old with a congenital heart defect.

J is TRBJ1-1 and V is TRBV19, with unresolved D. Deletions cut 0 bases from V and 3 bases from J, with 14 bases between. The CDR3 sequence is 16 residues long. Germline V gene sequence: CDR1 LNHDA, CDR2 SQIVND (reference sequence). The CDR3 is CASSIDRGRRYTEAFF. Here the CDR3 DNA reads TGTGCCAGTAGTATAGATAGAGGCAGGAGGTACACTGAAGCTTTCTTT.

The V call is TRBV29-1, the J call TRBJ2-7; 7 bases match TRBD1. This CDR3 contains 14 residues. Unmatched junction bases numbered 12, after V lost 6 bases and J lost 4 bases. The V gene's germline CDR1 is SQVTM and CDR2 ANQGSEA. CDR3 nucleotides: TGCAGCGTGAGGACCGACAGGGCGGCGTACGAGCAGTACTTC. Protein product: CSVRTDRAAYEQYF.

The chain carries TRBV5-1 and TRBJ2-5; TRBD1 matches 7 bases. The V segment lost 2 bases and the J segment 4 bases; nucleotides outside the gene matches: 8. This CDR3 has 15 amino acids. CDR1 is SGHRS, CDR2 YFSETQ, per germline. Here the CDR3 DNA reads TGCGCCAGCAGCTTACCCGGGACAGCGCTAGAGACCCAGTACTTC. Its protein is CASSLPGTALETQYF. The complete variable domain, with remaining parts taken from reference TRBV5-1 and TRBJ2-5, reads KAGVTQTPRYLIKTRGQQVTLSCSPISGHRSVSWYQQTPGQGLQFLFEYFSETQRNKGNFPGRFSGRQFSNSRSEMNVSTLELGDSALYLCASSLPGTALETQYFGPGTRLLVL.

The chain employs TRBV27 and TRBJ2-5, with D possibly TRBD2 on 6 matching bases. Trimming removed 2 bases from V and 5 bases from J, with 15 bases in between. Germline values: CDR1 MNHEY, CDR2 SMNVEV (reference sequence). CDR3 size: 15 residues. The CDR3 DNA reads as TGTGCCAGCAGTTTAATGCGGGGTGCAGGGGAGACCCAGTACTTC. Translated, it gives CASSLMRGAGETQYF.

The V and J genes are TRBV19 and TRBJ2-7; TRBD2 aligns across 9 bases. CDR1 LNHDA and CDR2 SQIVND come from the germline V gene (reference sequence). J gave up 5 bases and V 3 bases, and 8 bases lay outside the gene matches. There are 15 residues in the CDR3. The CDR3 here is CASSMEAGGPHEQYF. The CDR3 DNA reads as TGTGCCAGTAGTATGGAGGCGGGGGGGCCTCACGAGCAGTACTTC.

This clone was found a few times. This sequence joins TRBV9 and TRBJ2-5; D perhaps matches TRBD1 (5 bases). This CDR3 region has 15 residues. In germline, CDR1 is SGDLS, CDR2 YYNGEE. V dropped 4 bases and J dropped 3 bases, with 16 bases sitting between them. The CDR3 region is CASSSRLSGKETQYF. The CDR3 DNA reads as TGTGCCAGCAGCTCCCGTCTTTCAGGGAAAGAGACCCAGTACTTC.

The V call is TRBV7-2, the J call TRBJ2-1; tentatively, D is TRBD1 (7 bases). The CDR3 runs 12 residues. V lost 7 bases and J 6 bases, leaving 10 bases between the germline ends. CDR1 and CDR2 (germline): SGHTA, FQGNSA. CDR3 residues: CASTQGGNEQFF. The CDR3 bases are TGTGCCAGCACCCAGGGGGGCAATGAGCAGTTCTTC.

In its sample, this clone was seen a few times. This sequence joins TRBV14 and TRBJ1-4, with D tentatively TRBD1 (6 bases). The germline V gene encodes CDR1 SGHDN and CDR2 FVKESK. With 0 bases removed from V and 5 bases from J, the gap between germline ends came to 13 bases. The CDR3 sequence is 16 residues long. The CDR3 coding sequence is TGTGCCAGCAGCCAAGATCAAGCAGGGGACAATGAAAAACTGTTTTTT. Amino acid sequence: CASSQDQAGDNEKLFF.

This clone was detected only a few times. The DNA for the CDR3 is TGTGCCAGCAAGGTTGGGGCAGGGGGACACAATTATGGCTACACCTTC. It codes for CASKVGAGGHNYGYTF. This chain connects TRBV27 to TRBJ1-2; 7 bases fit TRBD1. Germline assignment: CDR1 MNHEY and CDR2 SMNVEV (reference sequence). The CDR3 sequence is 16 residues long. The J segment lost 5 bases and the V segment lost 7 bases, leaving 16 bases of the junction unmatched.